The next 17 T cell receptor beta chains were all read from a single sample in a study of beta chain features in type 1 diabetes. The whole isolated RNA underwent reverse transcription, so sequencing captured expressed TCRB transcripts. Using immunoSEQ multiplex PCR, the repertoire was profiled, and TCRdb retains in-frame clones only, with some absent. The repertoire holds fewer than 250,000 clones, 14% seen once, with around 0.03% in the top ten. Sequenced material: naive CD4+ T cells from blood. All receptors derive from a woman aged 40 to 50 in good health.

This clone was detected only a few times. The chain links TRBV12-5 to TRBJ2-1; no reliable D call. Trimming pared 1 base from V and 9 bases from J, leaving 13 bases between. Germline V CDR1 and CDR2: LGHNT, FRNRAP. The CDR3 totals 14 residues. For the CDR3, the DNA is TGTGCTAGTGGTTTGGCCCACCCCCACAGTGAGCAGTTCTTC. This sequence encodes CASGLAHPHSEQFF.

The CDR3 DNA follows: TGTGCCAGCAGTTATTTCGGAACAGCAAACTATGGCTACACCTTC. Translated, it gives CASSYFGTANYGYTF. V and J are TRBV6-5 and TRBJ1-2, with D hard to call. The germline gives CDR1 MNHEY, CDR2 SVGAGI. This CDR3 has 15 residues. V lost 3 bases to trimming and J lost 2 bases, with 13 bases between them.

This rearrangement joins TRBV5-1 to TRBJ2-3, with 8 nucleotides matching TRBD2. This CDR3 comprises 16 residues. Germline CDR1 is SGHRS and CDR2 is YFSETQ. V was clipped by 4 bases and J by 2 bases; unmatched bases: 9. DNA for the CDR3: TGCGCCAGCAGCCACGGACTAGCCGCGCTCACAGATACGCAGTATTTT. Protein: CASSHGLAALTDTQYF. Full variable domain (outside the CDR3, taken from reference TRBV5-1 and TRBJ2-3): KAGVTQTPRYLIKTRGQQVTLSCSPISGHRSVSWYQQTPGQGLQFLFEYFSETQRNKGNFPGRFSGRQFSNSRSEMNVSTLELGDSALYLCASSHGLAALTDTQYFGPGTRLTVL.

A few counts support this clone. The chain couples TRBV6-6 to TRBJ2-1; 10 nucleotides line up with TRBD2. The V gene end was trimmed by 4 bases and the J gene end by 7 bases; junction bases not matched to a gene: 10. The CDR3 totals 16 residues. The V gene's germline CDR1 is MNHNY and CDR2 SVGAGI (reference sequence). CDR3 DNA: TGTGCCAGCAGTTTGCGGGGAGCGGGGGGGGTAAATGAGCAGTTCTTC. It yields the protein CASSLRGAGGVNEQFF.

This clone showed up just a few times. This chain links TRBV7-2 with TRBJ1-4; 7 nucleotides line up with TRBD1. CDR3 size: 15 residues. The germline CDR1 and CDR2 sequences are SGHTA and FQGNSA. Unmatched junction bases numbered 8, after V lost 2 bases and J lost 8 bases. In DNA, the CDR3 is TGTGCCAGCAGCTTAACCAGGGGGGATAGAGAAAAACTGTTTTTT. Its protein product is CASSLTRGDREKLFF.

The chain combines TRBV7-9 with TRBJ1-3; D is ambiguous. Germline CDR1 reads SEHNR; CDR2 reads FQNEAQ (reference sequence). V lost 2 bases and J 4 bases, leaving 6 bases between the germline ends. The CDR3 has 13 residues. The CDR3 DNA sequence: TGTGCCAGCAGCTTAACAGAGGGAAACACCATATATTTT. This encodes CASSLTEGNTIYF.

The chain carries TRBV9 and TRBJ2-1; TRBD2 agrees at 12 bases. The CDR3 covers 17 residues. Trimming took 3 bases from V and 3 from J; bases not matched to a gene: 7. CDR1 and CDR2 (germline): SGDLS, YYNGEE. CDR3 in DNA: TGTGCCAGCAGCGCAGGACCTAGCGGGGGGGTCTACAATGAGCAGTTCTTC. Residues: CASSAGPSGGVYNEQFF.

The chain carries TRBV9 and TRBJ2-5; tentative D call: TRBD2 (5 bases). From germline, CDR1 is SGDLS and CDR2 YYNGEE. Trimming cost V 0 bases and J 5 bases, with 11 bases left between them. The CDR3 totals 14 residues. CDR3 sequence reads: CASSVDRGAETQYF. The CDR3 coding sequence is TGTGCCAGCAGCGTAGATCGGGGAGCGGAGACCCAGTACTTC.

V is TRBV19 and J is TRBJ1-1; 9 bases match TRBD1. Per germline, CDR1 LNHDA and CDR2 SQIVND (reference sequence). After removal of 1 base from V and 11 bases from J, the junction contained 5 bases not matched to a gene. This CDR3 comprises 13 residues. CDR3 residues: CASSIVGQGLAFF. CDR3 nucleotides: TGTGCCAGTAGTATAGTTGGACAGGGGTTGGCTTTCTTT.

This clone was observed a handful of times. The genes are TRBV6-4 and TRBJ2-5, with TRBD1 matching 8 bases. The junction had 3 bases not matched to a gene; V was cut back by 6 bases and J by 3 bases. The CDR3 is 13 amino acids. Per germline, CDR1 MRHNA and CDR2 SNTAGT. The chain's CDR3 is CASSPTGEETQYF. CDR3 in DNA: TGTGCCAGCAGCCCGACAGGGGAAGAGACCCAGTACTTC.

The chain has TRBV29-1 and TRBJ2-7; possibly TRBD1 for D (6 bases). From germline, CDR1 is SQVTM and CDR2 ANQGSEA. This CDR3 is built from 14 residues. V lost 6 bases and J 4 bases, leaving 19 bases between the germline ends. CDR3 amino acids: CSVGAKQGRYEQYF. CDR3 coding DNA: TGCAGCGTCGGGGCTAAACAGGGCCGGTACGAGCAGTACTTC.

The chain employs TRBV11-2 and TRBJ1-1, with D hard to call. The CDR3 has 12 residues. V lost 5 bases and J lost 5, with 9 bases in between. Germline V gene data show CDR1 as SGHAT and CDR2 as FQNNGV. The CDR3 reads CASSHTGTEAFF. The CDR3 DNA reads as TGTGCCAGCAGCCATACGGGAACTGAAGCTTTCTTT. The variable domain in full, completed from reference TRBV11-2 and TRBJ1-1, reads EAGVAQSPRYKIIEKRQSVAFWCNPISGHATLYWYQQILGQGPKLLIQFQNNGVVDDSQLPKDRFSAERLKGVDSTLKIQPAKLEDSAVYLCASSHTGTEAFFGQGTRLTVV.

The rearrangement links TRBV11-2 to TRBJ2-7; TRBD1 might be the D (7 bases). The V and J ends lost 5 bases and 3 bases respectively, with 20 bases between them. This CDR3 has 16 residues. Germline lookup yields CDR1 SGHAT and CDR2 FQNNGV. The CDR3 DNA reads TGTGCCAGCAGCCCTAGAGGGGGGACAGTCCACTACGAGCAGTACTTC. It is translated as CASSPRGGTVHYEQYF.

The J gene is TRBJ1-6, the V gene TRBV19; 8 nucleotides match TRBD1. The ends lost 3 bases at V and 2 bases at J; junction bases unmatched: 3. This CDR3 region has 16 residues. Looked up from germline, CDR1 is LNHDA and CDR2 is SQIVND (reference sequence). CDR3 region: CASSIDRGTYNSPLHF. The CDR3 bases are TGTGCCAGTAGTATTGACAGGGGAACCTATAATTCACCCCTCCACTTT.

Comment on this clone: One end of the junction varies from germline; a read error may be responsible. Other DNA sequences within the sample encode an identical CDR3. The V and J genes are TRBV7-7 and TRBJ2-5, with 12 bases matching TRBD2. The CDR3 spans 14 residues. The germline gives CDR1 SSHAT, CDR2 FNYEAQ (reference sequence). The CDR3 DNA follows: TGTGCTAGCAGCCCGGGACTAGCGGGTGAGACCCAGTACTTC. Translating it yields CASSPGLAGETQYF.

J is TRBJ2-3 and V is TRBV9; D gene ambiguous. The germline V and J ends were trimmed by 1 base and 4 bases, with 4 bases remaining between them. The CDR3 extends over 12 amino acids. The germline CDR1 and CDR2 sequences are SGDLS and YYNGEE. DNA for the CDR3: TGTGCCAGCAGCGTAACTGCAGATACGCAGTATTTT. This codes for CASSVTADTQYF.

The chain is built from TRBV5-4 and TRBJ2-2, with TRBD2 identical over 11 bases. The CDR3 length is 16 residues. The V gene end was trimmed by 3 bases and the J gene end by 1 base; junction bases not matched to a gene: 2. The germline gives CDR1 SGHNT, CDR2 YYREEE (reference sequence). CDR3: CASSSGLAVNTGELFF. The CDR3 DNA follows: TGTGCCAGCAGCTCGGGACTAGCGGTGAACACCGGGGAGCTGTTTTTT.